In its sample, the clone carrying this TCR beta chain was seen a few times. Its target is unknown. The data originate from a study of vaccination and CD4 T cells after COVID-19. Positive PCR dates ranged from March to December 2020; these dates predated US Alpha, Beta and Delta variants. TCRdb called the PCR reads again in MiXCR, with one record for every CDR3 protein. The sample lists about 20,000 distinct CDR3 sequences; roughly 62% were seen once. Study results and caveats: SARS-CoV-2-reactive clonotypes rose nonsignificantly, with the median going from 21 to 38.

Trimming took 3 bases from V and 2 from J, leaving 10 bases between them. CDR1 is SGHTA and CDR2 is FQGNSA in the germline V gene. The CDR3 contains 14 residues. The source is a human donor who had recovered from COVID-19. Sequencing was performed on CD4+ T cells from blood, taken after SARS-CoV-2 vaccination. The gene calls are TRBV7-2 and TRBJ1-1, with D uncertain. The CDR3 region has the DNA TGTGCCAGCAGCTTTCAGAACCTCAACACTGAAGCTTTCTTT. Amino acids: CASSFQNLNTEAFF. The variable domain in full, with the rest retrieved from reference TRBV7-2 and TRBJ1-1, is GAGVSQSPSNKVTEKGKDVELRCDPISGHTALYWYRQSLGQGLEFLIYFQGNSAPDKSGLPSDRFSAERTGGSVSTLTIQRTQQEDSAVYLCASSFQNLNTEAFFGQGTRLTVV.